Presented here are 20 T cell receptor beta chains from one specimen sequenced in a study of chemoradiotherapy in HPV16-positive cancers. Clones were sequenced by immunoSEQ multiplex PCR, and TCRdb holds only the in-frame ones, with some missing. The sample yields about 68,000 clones, more than 70% seen once. Sequencing used blood, obtained from a patient who underwent chemoradiotherapy. These TCRs come from a human donor with HPV-associated anogenital cancer.

Comment on this clone: One end of the junction is discordant with germline, which a read error may explain. The chain links TRBV2 to TRBJ2-7, with a possible D match to TRBD1 (6 bases). The CDR3 has 14 amino acids. Per the germline V gene, CDR1 is SNHLY and CDR2 is FYNNEI. The DNA for the CDR3 is TGTACCAGCAGGCCCGGGACACCCCCCTACGAGCAGTACTTC. This gives the protein CTSRPGTPPYEQYF.

The chain has TRBV6-6 and TRBJ2-7; TRBD2 aligns across 11 bases. The CDR3 runs to 13 residues. Germline values: CDR1 MNHNY, CDR2 SVGAGI (reference sequence). V shed 8 bases, J shed 3 bases, and the junction held 3 bases outside the gene matches. CDR3 region: CASGTSGFYEQYF. The CDR3 DNA reads TGTGCCAGCGGGACTAGCGGCTTCTACGAGCAGTACTTC.

The rearrangement joins TRBV7-6 to TRBJ1-3; no definite D call. The CDR3 contains 13 residues. Germline V lookup: CDR1 SGHVS, CDR2 FNYEAQ. V lost 5 bases to trimming and J lost 2 bases, with 7 bases between them. The CDR3 DNA reads TGTGCCAGCAGCACCCGCGCTGGAAACACCATATATTTT. Encoded protein: CASSTRAGNTIYF.

The V and J genes are TRBV18 and TRBJ2-2; D possibly corresponds to TRBD1 (6 bases). CDR3 length: 16 amino acids. V was trimmed by 0 bases and J by 1 base, leaving 9 bases between them. Germline V gene lookup returns CDR1 KGHSH and CDR2 LQKENI. For the CDR3, the DNA is TGTGCCAGCTCACCACCGAGGACAGTGAACACCGGGGAGCTGTTTTTT. Its translation is CASSPPRTVNTGELFF. The full variable domain, with the rest looked up from reference TRBV18 and TRBJ2-2, is NAGVMQNPRHLVRRRGQEARLRCSPMKGHSHVYWYRQLPEEGLKFMVYLQKENIIDESGMPKERFSAEFPKEGPSILRIQQVVRGDSAAYFCASSPPRTVNTGELFFGEGSRLTVL.

The chain combines TRBV2 with TRBJ1-2; 8 nucleotides match TRBD1. Germline assignment: CDR1 SNHLY and CDR2 FYNNEI. This CDR3 comprises 16 residues. Trimming took 2 bases from V and 4 from J; bases not matched to a gene: 9. Here the CDR3 DNA reads TGTGCCAGCAGTGAACTCCGTTCAGGGGGCGCCTATGGCTACACCTTC. Residues: CASSELRSGGAYGYTF.

The CDR3 coding sequence is TGTGCCAGCAGTGTCCCGGGACAGTACATTCAGTACTTC. It is translated as CASSVPGQYIQYF. The rearrangement links TRBV6-1 to TRBJ2-4, with 7 bases identical to TRBD1. This CDR3 region has 13 residues. Unmatched junction bases numbered 5, after V lost 4 bases and J lost 8 bases. Germline V lookup: CDR1 MNHNS, CDR2 SASEGT.

This sequence joins TRBV29-1 and TRBJ1-3; D is unclear. V was shortened by 7 bases and J by 4 bases, with 11 bases between the two germline ends. The CDR3 length is 12 residues. Germline CDR1 and CDR2: SQVTM and ANQGSEA. The CDR3 DNA sequence: TGCAGCGCCACTAAGTTAGGAAACACCATATATTTT. This sequence encodes CSATKLGNTIYF.

The chain uses TRBV19 and TRBJ1-2; a possible D gene is TRBD1 (6 bases). V lost 3 bases, J lost 6 bases, and 14 bases lay in between. Germline V gene lookup returns CDR1 LNHDA and CDR2 SQIVND (reference sequence). CDR3 length: 14 amino acids. DNA of the CDR3: TGTGCCAGTAGTATTCGGGGGGCGCTGGATGGCTACACCTTC. Its protein product is CASSIRGALDGYTF. Drawing the rest from reference TRBV19 and TRBJ1-2, the complete variable domain is DGGITQSPKYLFRKEGQNVTLSCEQNLNHDAMYWYRQDPGQGLRLIYYSQIVNDFQKGDIAEGYSVSREKKESFPLTVTSAQKNPTAFYLCASSIRGALDGYTFGSGTRLTVV.

The rearrangement uses TRBV13 and TRBJ2-3; 8 bases match TRBD2. V shed 2 bases and J 3 bases; nucleotides not matched to a gene: 4. The CDR3 extends over 15 amino acids. From germline, CDR1 is PRHDT and CDR2 FYEKMQ (reference sequence). The CDR3 coding sequence is TGTGCCAGCAGCTTACGACTAGCGTTTACAGATACGCAGTATTTT. It translates to CASSLRLAFTDTQYF.

The chain couples TRBV10-3 to TRBJ1-3, with no clear D. Trimming cost V 2 bases and J 11 bases, with 22 bases left between them. Germline V CDR1 and CDR2: ENHRY, SYGVKD. This CDR3 is 16 amino acids long. CDR3 in amino acids: CAISEPDVQKESSIYF. The DNA of the CDR3 is TGTGCCATCAGTGAGCCCGATGTCCAGAAAGAAAGCTCCATATATTTT.

The chain carries TRBV25-1 and TRBJ2-7; D perhaps matches TRBD2 (6 bases). In germline, CDR1 is MGHDK, CDR2 SYGVNS. V lost 7 bases and J 3 bases, leaving 16 bases between the germline ends. The CDR3 length is 14 residues. The CDR3 here is CASKEGTLSYEQYF. CDR3 DNA sequence: TGTGCCAGCAAGGAGGGAACGTTAAGCTACGAGCAGTACTTC.

About this clone itself: The junction departs from germline at one end; a sequencing error may be responsible. The chain links TRBV5-1 to TRBJ1-1; tentative D call: TRBD1 (5 bases). The CDR3 contains 14 residues. The germline V gene has CDR1 SGHRS and CDR2 YFSETQ. For the CDR3, the DNA is TGCACCAGCAAGGAGGGAGGGGTAAACACTGAAGCTTTCTTT. Translated, it gives CTSKEGGVNTEAFF. Full variable domain (remainder filled in from reference TRBV5-1 and TRBJ1-1): KAGVTQTPRYLIKTRGQQVTLSCSPISGHRSVSWYQQTPGQGLQFLFEYFSETQRNKGNFPGRFSGRQFSNSRSEMNVSTLELGDSALYLCTSKEGGVNTEAFFGQGTRLTVV.

This clone was recorded only once. The chain employs TRBV7-2 and TRBJ1-2; TRBD1 matches 7 bases. This CDR3 is built from 13 residues. In germline, CDR1 is SGHTA, CDR2 FQGNSA. After removal of 5 bases from V and 7 bases from J, the junction contained 7 bases not matched to a gene. CDR3 DNA: TGTGCCAGCAGCAAAAAAACAGGGGTTGGCTACACCTTC. This encodes CASSKKTGVGYTF.

The J gene is TRBJ1-2, the V gene TRBV28, with D maybe TRBD1 (5 bases). CDR3 length equals 14 residues. Trimming stripped 10 bases from V and 2 bases from J, with 17 bases between. Germline V gene lookup returns CDR1 MDHEN and CDR2 SYDVKM. The CDR3, as DNA: TGTGCCATTTTAGACAGAACCCTAAACTATGGCTACACCTTC. Translated, it gives CAILDRTLNYGYTF.

This clone was seen a few times. The V gene is TRBV4-1, the J gene TRBJ2-3; a weak D match, TRBD1 (6 bases). V dropped 4 bases and J dropped 6 bases, with 17 bases sitting between them. This CDR3 comprises 15 residues. The germline CDR1 and CDR2 sequences are MGHRA and YSYEKL. As DNA, the CDR3 is TGCGCCAGCAGCCTTCAGGGGTCCCGCGTGGATACGCAGTATTTT. Residues: CASSLQGSRVDTQYF.

This chain joins TRBV5-6 and TRBJ1-1, with no clear D. V lost 4 bases to trimming and J lost 7 bases, with 23 bases between them. Germline CDR1 reads SGHDT; CDR2 reads YYEEEE. CDR3 length: 16 amino acids. The CDR3 DNA follows: TGTGCCAGCAGCCCGGGCCCAACTGTAATAGGGTTTGAAGCTTTCTTT. It translates to CASSPGPTVIGFEAFF.

The V gene is TRBV14, the J gene TRBJ1-1; tentative D call: TRBD1 (6 bases). CDR1 is SGHDN, CDR2 FVKESK, per germline. V lost 1 base and J 2 bases, leaving 11 bases between the germline ends. The CDR3 has 15 amino acids. As DNA, the CDR3 is TGTGCCAGCAGCCAAGGCAGGACAGCTAACACTGAAGCTTTCTTT. Amino acid sequence: CASSQGRTANTEAFF.

This chain joins TRBV5-1 and TRBJ1-1; TRBD1 is a possible D gene (6 bases). This CDR3 has 15 amino acids. Germline V gene data show CDR1 as SGHRS and CDR2 as YFSETQ. The V end was cut by 0 bases, the J end by 6 bases, with 15 bases between. The CDR3 DNA follows: TGCGCCAGCAGCTTGGCTGAGGGGGTAAGTGCTGAAGCTTTCTTT. This gives the protein CASSLAEGVSAEAFF.

This clone appeared a single time. The V and J genes are TRBV27 and TRBJ2-2; 11 nucleotides agree with TRBD2. Unmatched junction bases numbered 4, after V lost 3 bases and J lost 1 base. Germline V CDR1 and CDR2: MNHEY, SMNVEV (reference sequence). CDR3 length equals 17 residues. The CDR3 protein is CASSFHGLAGNTGELFF. In nucleotides, the CDR3 is TGTGCCAGCAGTTTCCACGGACTAGCGGGGAACACCGGGGAGCTGTTTTTT.

The chain links TRBV7-9 to TRBJ2-5; 8 bases are a match to TRBD2. The CDR3 covers 15 residues. Germline lookup yields CDR1 SEHNR and CDR2 FQNEAQ (reference sequence). The junction had 6 bases not matched to a gene; V was cut back by 3 bases and J by 3 bases. The DNA for the CDR3 is TGTGCCAGCAGCTTTGTTGAACTAGCGGAAGAGACCCAGTACTTC. Amino acids: CASSFVELAEETQYF.